This is a list of T cell receptor beta chains from one sample in a study of T cells after posttransplantation cyclophosphamide. Assay: immunoSEQ multiplex PCR; the TCRdb copy retains only in-frame clones and omits some. The record shows about 25,000 clones for this sample, with no singletons present. This material consisted of PBMCs, taken after allogeneic stem cell transplant with posttransplant cyclophosphamide. The receptors were gathered from a young adult male patient who received an allogeneic stem cell transplant from a related donor, was CMV-positive, and had no GVHD. The graft donor may account for some of the T cells. CDR3s leave out the opening cysteine and the closing phenylalanine or tryptophan.

TRBV6-5 | ASSTSAASSYEQY
TRBV6-9 | AEDIAGGQAKNIQY
TRBV4-3 | ASSQDSGLAGETQY
TRBV4-2 | ASSQEQTGLAGAF
TRBV5-1 | ASSSGTGVYNEQF
TRBV27 | ASSLGPFGQGLGNTEAF
TRBV7-3 | ASSLNSLANGELF
TRBV10-1 | ASSESRSSGNEQF
TRBV19 | ASSIRRAWVPQH
TRBV2 | ASSAPIGGAF
TRBV10-1 | ASSEGGDTEAF
TRBV12-5 | ASGLVAVYEQY
TRBV9 | ASSVDGITGETQY
TRBV10-3 | APLTSGGADTQY
TRBV7-2 | ASSSTWNSPLH
TRBV19 | ASSMPGTGNQPQH
TRBV7-8 | ASSLGQGYSNQPQH
TRBV11-1 | ASSLFPPLTGDTDTQY
TRBV10-2 | ASSASGTTDTQY
TRBV6-1 | ASSVVSGGQRETQY
TRBV15 | ATRIWEGRGNEQF
TRBV11-2 | ASSFRTNWN
TRBV4-2 | ASSQDRRGPGGELF
TRBV11-3 | ASSAANAPGEQY
TRBV4-1 | ASSPQTSNEQY